A single sample gave rise to the 23 T cell receptor beta chains below, sequenced in a study of human T cells and chemical hapten exposure. The time point is: patch test 1, 2 weeks after DPC sensitization. The treatment is: therapeutic diphenylcyclopropenone sensitization with weekly scalp DPC. Via MiXCR, TCRdb re-called the RACE reads, giving one row per CDR3 protein. The repertoire has roughly 380,000 distinct CDR3 sequences, more than 4.5% of them found once; the top ten carry about 2.2%. The sequences come from whole blood, collected in connection with sensitization to the hapten diphenylcyclopropenone (DPC). These receptors were obtained from a woman in her fifties or sixties with alopecia areata. Some clones in this sample may be carry-over from other donors' samples.

This clonotype was seen only a few times. CDR3 amino acids: CASSINRGSNTEAFF. The CDR3 region has the DNA TGTGCCAGCAGTATTAACAGGGGCTCCAACACTGAAGCTTTCTTT. V and J are TRBV6-5 and TRBJ1-1; 7 bases match TRBD1. Germline assignment: CDR1 MNHEY and CDR2 SVGAGI. This CDR3 region has 15 residues. V was pared by 5 bases and J by 2 bases, with 8 bases of the junction left unmatched.

At least ten counts were recorded for this clonotype. The genes are TRBV2 and TRBJ2-4; 8 nucleotides line up with TRBD1. CDR3 size: 13 residues. V shed 6 bases, J shed 7 bases, and the junction held 5 bases outside the gene matches. Germline V gene sequence: CDR1 SNHLY, CDR2 FYNNEI. The DNA for the CDR3 is TGTGCCAGCAGGATGACAGGGGTGAACATTCAGTACTTC. Residues: CASRMTGVNIQYF.

This clonotype was seen at least ten times. This chain connects TRBV4-2 to TRBJ1-2; D perhaps matches TRBD1 (5 bases). The CDR3 has 15 amino acids. Trimming removed 0 bases at V and 4 bases at J, with 12 bases between. From germline, CDR1 is LGHNA and CDR2 YNFKEQ. For the CDR3, the DNA is TGTGCCAGCAGCCAAGAAGAAAGGGGCGGCTATGGCTACACCTTC. Translating gives CASSQEERGGYGYTF.

This clonotype was recorded many times. The chain recombines TRBV12-3 or TRBV12-4 with TRBJ2-4; D possibly corresponds to TRBD2 (7 bases). CDR3 length: 16 amino acids. The V end was cut by 1 base, the J end by 1 base, with 11 bases between. CDR3 bases: TGTGCCAGCAGTTTAGTAGGGGGGGCGGCCAAAAACATTCAGTACTTC. Its protein product is CASSLVGGAAKNIQYF.

The chain joins TRBV6-5 to TRBJ1-1; 10 bases fit TRBD1. The length of the CDR3 is 15 residues. CDR1 and CDR2 (germline): MNHEY, SVGAGI. V was clipped by 6 bases and J by 4 bases; unmatched bases: 8. The CDR3 DNA follows: TGTGCCAGCAGACTGACAGGGGGCGGGAGCACTGAAGCTTTCTTT. Protein product: CASRLTGGGSTEAFF.

The table lists this clonotype with a few counts. This chain links TRBV20-1 with TRBJ2-3; 12 nucleotides match TRBD2. Germline CDR1 is DFQATT and CDR2 is SNEGSKA (reference sequence). J lost 3 bases, V lost 5 bases, and 9 bases had no gene match. The CDR3 sequence is 16 residues long. The CDR3 region is CSASPMTSGSTDTQYF. The DNA for the CDR3 is TGCAGTGCTTCCCCTATGACTAGCGGGAGTACAGATACGCAGTATTTT.

Ten or more counts support this clonotype. The V and J genes are TRBV6-5 and TRBJ2-5; possibly TRBD1 for D (5 bases). CDR1 is MNHEY, CDR2 SVGAGI, per germline. The CDR3 spans 12 residues. V was shortened by 6 bases and J by 5 bases, with 10 bases between the two germline ends. CDR3 DNA sequence: TGTGCCAGCAGAGCGACAGTGGAGACCCAGTACTTC. It encodes CASRATVETQYF.

This clonotype was detected many times. In nucleotides, the CDR3 is TGTGCCAGCAGCCAAGGGTTGCGTAGCTCCTACAATGAGCAGTTCTTC. Its protein is CASSQGLRSSYNEQFF. The chain links TRBV3-1 to TRBJ2-1; the D is unclear. Germline-derived CDR1 and CDR2 are LGHDT and YNNKEL (reference sequence). The CDR3 is made up of 16 amino acids. Trimming took 1 base from V and 0 from J, leaving 10 bases between them.

This clonotype was seen at least ten times. The chain links TRBV24-1 to TRBJ1-5; possible D gene TRBD1, 5 bases. Trimming removed 3 bases from V and 2 bases from J, with 10 bases in between. The V gene's germline CDR1 is KGHDR and CDR2 SFDVKD. The CDR3 consists of 15 residues. Here the CDR3 reads CATSDTSTGNQPQHF. In DNA, the CDR3 is TGTGCCACCAGTGATACCTCGACAGGCAATCAGCCCCAGCATTTT.

The CDR3: CASSQGTAYYTDTQYF. In DNA, the CDR3 is TGTGCCAGCAGCCAAGGGACAGCCTATTACACAGATACGCAGTATTTT. The rearrangement uses TRBV7-2 and TRBJ2-3; TRBD1 aligns across 7 bases. Trimming at V came to 5 bases and at J to 2 bases, leaving 10 bases not matched to a gene. Germline CDR1 SGHTA, CDR2 FQGNSA. The CDR3 loop spans 16 amino acids.

There are many counts of this clonotype. The V call is TRBV6-1, the J call TRBJ2-1; D ambiguous. V dropped 7 bases and J dropped 2 bases, with 15 bases sitting between them. The CDR3 runs 15 residues. Germline V gene data show CDR1 as MNHNS and CDR2 as SASEGT. CDR3 loop: CASNYYHATYNEQFF. The CDR3 nucleotides are TGTGCCAGCAATTACTACCATGCCACCTACAATGAGCAGTTCTTC.

The V and J genes are TRBV5-1 and TRBJ1-2; perhaps TRBD1 as D (5 bases). Germline V lookup: CDR1 SGHRS, CDR2 YFSETQ. V gave up 0 bases and J gave up 7 bases, with 13 bases separating them. The CDR3 totals 14 residues. This chain's CDR3 is CASSLGRETSGYTF. CDR3 sequence (DNA): TGCGCCAGCAGCTTGGGCAGGGAGACGAGTGGCTACACCTTC.

This clonotype came up many times. The CDR3 ends on some other residue instead of the conserved phenylalanine or tryptophan, so this is likely a read error. The DNA is left out, because the CDR3 cannot be placed on it with certainty; the CDR3 is given as TCRdb lists it. This chain uses TRBV4-1 with TRBJ2-7; the table's D call of TRBD1 was not tested on the DNA. CDR1 is MGHRA, CDR2 YSYEKL, per germline. The CDR3 spans 13 amino acids, including both terminal residues. The CDR3 is CASSQAVDRGVLP.

A few counts support this clonotype. Sequence at one end of the junction differs from germline and may be a read error. This rearrangement joins TRBV12-3 or TRBV12-4 to TRBJ2-1, with D unresolved. The CDR3 runs to 12 residues. This CDR3 is CASSLGYTEQFF. The CDR3 bases are TGTGCCAGCAGTTTGGGGTACACTGAGCAGTTCTTC.

This CDR3 reads CAWSGLPPYEQYF. The CDR3, as DNA: TGTGCCTGGAGTGGACTGCCACCCTACGAGCAGTACTTC. V usage is TRBV30 and J usage is TRBJ2-7; D is ambiguous. Germline V gene lookup returns CDR1 GTSNPN and CDR2 SVGIG (reference sequence). The V end was cut by 1 base, the J end by 2 bases, with 9 bases between. This CDR3 has 13 residues.

This clonotype has at least ten counts. The rearrangement joins TRBV2 to TRBJ2-3, with TRBD2 as a possible D gene (7 bases). Trimming cost V 7 bases and J 2 bases, with 16 bases left between them. The CDR3 consists of 15 residues. Germline assignment: CDR1 SNHLY and CDR2 FYNNEI. CDR3 amino acids: CASTPGGLPTDTQYF. The CDR3 region has the DNA TGTGCCAGCACTCCCGGGGGGCTACCCACAGATACGCAGTATTTT.

This clonotype was seen many times. The chain recombines TRBV9 with TRBJ2-3, with 10 nucleotides matching TRBD2. Trimming removed 0 bases from V and 4 bases from J; junction bases left unmatched: 8. The CDR3 has 17 residues. The germline V gene has CDR1 SGDLS and CDR2 YYNGEE. The CDR3 sequence is CASSVGPSGRSADTQYF. In DNA form, the CDR3 reads TGTGCCAGCAGCGTAGGGCCTAGCGGGAGATCGGCAGATACGCAGTATTTT.

This clonotype was picked up a small number of times. This chain uses TRBV14 with TRBJ1-1; D gene unclear. This CDR3 is built from 14 residues. Germline V gives CDR1 SGHDN, CDR2 FVKESK. Trimming pared 6 bases from V and 4 bases from J, leaving 15 bases between. Here the CDR3 reads CASSNSLVSTEAFF. The DNA of the CDR3 is TGTGCCAGCAGTAATTCTTTAGTAAGCACTGAAGCTTTCTTT.

The chain recombines TRBV12-3 or TRBV12-4 with TRBJ2-3; 14 positions agree with TRBD2. The CDR3 consists of 16 residues. V trimming: 7 bases; J trimming: 1 base; junction bases outside the gene matches: 4. The CDR3 bases are TGTGCCAGCACTAAGGGACTAGCGGGGGGCACAGATACGCAGTATTTT. Translation gives CASTKGLAGGTDTQYF.

Turning to this clonotype: This may arise from a read error, as a much more abundant clone is one base away. The chain joins TRBV4-3 to TRBJ2-7; 9 bases agree with TRBD2. This CDR3 contains 16 residues. Germline lookup yields CDR1 LGHNA and CDR2 YSLEER. The CDR3: CACSQDRAGGPDEQYF. CDR3 DNA: TGCGCCTGCAGCCAAGATCGGGCGGGAGGGCCTGACGAGCAGTACTTC.

The chain carries TRBV5-1 and TRBJ2-1, with 7 bases matching TRBD1. The CDR3 length is 16 residues. Looked up from germline, CDR1 is SGHRS and CDR2 is YFSETQ. V shed 3 bases, J shed 6 bases, and the junction held 12 bases outside the gene matches. As DNA, the CDR3 is TGCGCCAGCAGCTGGAGACGACAGGGCCTCCCCAATGAGCAGTTCTTC. Its translation: CASSWRRQGLPNEQFF.

This clonotype was found many times. The chain recombines TRBV18 with TRBJ1-6, with D hard to call. V lost 2 bases, J lost 7 bases, and 9 bases lay in between. Looked up from germline, CDR1 is KGHSH and CDR2 is LQKENI. This CDR3 spans 14 amino acids. CDR3 amino acids: CASSPGALNSPLHF. The CDR3 nucleotides are TGTGCCAGCTCACCAGGAGCTTTGAATTCACCCCTCCACTTT.

J is TRBJ1-5 and V is TRBV11-2; perhaps TRBD1 as D (6 bases). Germline V lookup: CDR1 SGHAT, CDR2 FQNNGV. The CDR3 totals 14 residues. Trimming removed 6 bases from V and 3 bases from J, with 12 bases in between. CDR3 residues: CASRKGGYNQPQHF. The CDR3, as DNA: TGTGCCAGCAGAAAAGGGGGGTACAATCAGCCCCAGCATTTT.